This T cell receptor (beta chain) was observed in a study of PD-1 blockade in classical Hodgkin lymphoma. Overall study results and limits: No one has yet defined what causes the repertoire differences, which may be disease activity or prior therapy.

CDR1 is MNHNS, CDR2 SASEGT, per germline. This CDR3 spans 15 amino acids. The V and J ends lost 4 bases and 4 bases, in that order; junction bases with no gene match: 7. For this clone: The antigen is not known.

The time point is: newly diagnosed, previously untreated cHL patient sample. The authors used newly diagnosed, untreated classical Hodgkin lymphoma PBMCs as comparison. Sequencing used immunoSEQ multiplex PCR; TCRdb keeps in-frame clones, though not all of them. The sample lists roughly 17,000 clones, around 90% occurring once. The source of this sequence is a human donor with classical Hodgkin lymphoma. The gene calls are TRBV6-1 and TRBJ2-5; 9 bases line up with TRBD2. Material: peripheral blood mononuclear cells (PBMCs). CDR3 DNA: TGTGCCAGCAGTGTTATAGCGGGAGTGGCAGAGACCCAGTACTTC. Amino acids: CASSVIAGVAETQYF.